These T cell receptor beta chains were read from a single sample in a study of post-analysis software for immune sequencing data. TCRdb re-analysed the PCR reads in MiXCR, keeping a single row per CDR3 protein. The sample contains fewer than 850,000 distinct CDR3 sequences, about 27% of which appear only once. Sequenced: blood. The receptors derive from a girl between 10 and 17 years old with multiple sclerosis. Each CDR3 is given with its conserved first and last residue. A D gene is named only where the DNA matches it firmly. Clone size is given for some rows only: seen once, a few or many times, or a class if the clone is expanded.

j_call	cdr3_length	clone_size	v_call	d_call	cdr3_aa	cdr3_nt
TRBJ2-1	14	few	TRBV6-2/TRBV6-3	-	CASSFETLRNEQFF	TGTGCCAGCAGTTTTGAAACATTAAGGAATGAGCAGTTCTTC
TRBJ1-2	12	once	TRBV20-1	-	CGGSKGDYVYTF	TGCGGGGGGTCTAAGGGGGACTATGTCTACACCTTC
TRBJ2-1	13	-	TRBV28	-	CVSSLYPYNEQFF	TGTGTCAGCAGTTTATACCCTTACAATGAGCAGTTCTTC
TRBJ1-3	15	-	TRBV7-9	-	CASSFGRGPGNTRYF	TGTGCCAGCAGCTTCGGGCGAGGCCCTGGAAACACCAGATATTTT
TRBJ2-5	17	few	TRBV27	TRBD2	CASSAKPGLAGMETQYF	TGTGCCAGCAGTGCCAAGCCGGGACTAGCGGGAATGGAGACCCAGTACTTC
TRBJ2-1	14	many	TRBV10-3	-	CAITDGSSFDEQFF	TGTGCCATCACCGACGGGTCGAGTTTTGATGAGCAGTTCTTC
TRBJ2-3	14	-	TRBV16	-	CASGPFVHTDTQYF	TGTGCCAGCGGCCCGTTTGTCCACACAGATACGCAGTATTTT
TRBJ2-5	15	-	TRBV7-9	TRBD1	CASSLVPAGGETQYF	TGTGCCAGCAGCTTAGTCCCGGCAGGGGGAGAGACCCAGTACTTC
TRBJ2-3	15	-	TRBV11-2	TRBD2	CASSPGGGSGGTQYF	TGTGCCAGCAGCCCGGGGGGTGGGAGTGGAGGTACGCAGTATTTT
TRBJ1-1	14	-	TRBV10-3	-	CAISPGGDNTEAFF	TGTGCCATCAGCCCGGGGGGCGATAACACTGAAGCTTTCTTT
TRBJ2-4	20	few	TRBV29-1	TRBD2	CSVEMGPAGGGSLAKNIQYF	TGCAGCGTTGAGATGGGACCTGCGGGAGGCGGGTCATTGGCCAAAAACATTCAGTACTTC
TRBJ1-2	15	once	TRBV19	-	CASSSLGLNSFGYTF	TGTGCCAGTAGTTCCCTGGGACTGAACTCTTTTGGCTACACCTTC
TRBJ2-1	11	many	TRBV20-1	-	CSAIQGYEQFF	TGCAGTGCTATCCAGGGCTATGAGCAGTTCTTC
TRBJ2-7	15	-	TRBV7-2	TRBD2	CARATGLAFSYEQYF	TGTGCCAGGGCAACGGGACTAGCGTTTTCCTACGAGCAGTACTTC
TRBJ2-1	14	-	TRBV5-5	TRBD2	CASSSGLAYNEQFF	TGTGCCAGCAGCTCGGGACTAGCCTACAATGAGCAGTTCTTC
TRBJ2-1	15	few	TRBV11-1	TRBD2	CASRSSGTTNNEQFF	TGTGCCAGCAGATCTTCCGGGACTACCAACAATGAGCAGTTCTTC
TRBJ2-7	16	many	TRBV6-6	-	CASSYSIAPKDYEQYF	TGTGCCAGCAGTTACTCGATAGCACCCAAGGACTACGAGCAGTACTTC
TRBJ2-1	15	-	TRBV20-1	TRBD1	CSARKPGQIYNEQFF	TGCAGTGCTAGGAAGCCGGGACAGATCTACAATGAGCAGTTCTTC
TRBJ2-7	14	-	TRBV3-1	-	CASSQQAHSYEQYF	TGTGCCAGCAGCCAGCAGGCCCACTCCTACGAGCAGTACTTC
TRBJ2-1	14	few	TRBV28	TRBD1	CASSTWDRLGEQFF	TGTGCCAGCAGTACCTGGGACAGGTTAGGTGAGCAGTTCTTC
TRBJ2-1	14	-	TRBV10-3	-	CAITGEIGYNEQFF	TGTGCCATCACCGGGGAGATTGGCTACAATGAGCAGTTCTTC
TRBJ2-1	15	-	TRBV13	-	CASSSGFGSYNEQFF	TGTGCCAGCAGCTCCGGGTTTGGGTCCTACAATGAGCAGTTCTTC
TRBJ2-7	12	many	TRBV7-9	-	CASSLERYEQYF	TGTGCCAGCAGCTTAGAAAGGTACGAGCAGTACTTC
TRBJ2-1	13	-	TRBV7-7	TRBD2	CASSLGLVHEQFF	TGTGCTAGCAGCTTAGGACTAGTCCATGAGCAGTTCTTC
TRBJ1-6	13	-	TRBV29-1	-	CSVDTGEGRSLHF	TGCAGCGTTGACACCGGGGAGGGACGTTCCCTCCACTTT
TRBJ2-3	14	few	TRBV11-2	-	CATRGRGGLDTQYF	TGTGCCACCCGGGGGCGGGGAGGTCTAGATACGCAGTATTTT
TRBJ2-3	17	few	TRBV7-9	TRBD2	CASSWGTSGRLADTQYF	TGTGCCAGCAGCTGGGGGACTAGCGGGAGGTTAGCAGATACGCAGTATTTT
TRBJ2-7	16	-	TRBV20-1	-	CSARDAMAAHHYEQYF	TGCAGTGCTAGAGATGCCATGGCGGCACACCACTACGAGCAGTACTTC